This TCR beta chain was documented in a study of T cells in Graves' hyperthyroidism and ophthalmopathy. Study-wide results and limits: Ophthalmopathy prediction by the model preceded onset by a median roughly 6 months.

This clonotype occurred a few times. Its antigen remains unidentified. Amplified regions were TCR beta CDR3 sequences from RNA transcripts. TCR CDR3 regions were first amplified by RT-PCR with HTBI primers. TCRdb recomputed calls from the multiplex PCR reads with MiXCR, one row per CDR3 protein. The sample contains about 720,000 distinct CDR3 sequences, approximately 18% of which appear only once. The germline gives CDR1 PRHDT, CDR2 FYEKMQ (reference sequence). Trimming stripped 4 bases from V and 8 bases from J, with 12 bases between. The CDR3 spans 13 residues. The sequencing input was blood. The TCR sequence derives from a woman in her fifties or sixties with Graves' hyperthyroidism that later progressed to Graves' ophthalmopathy. V and J are TRBV13 and TRBJ1-3; possible D gene TRBD1, 5 bases. The CDR3 here is CASSSSGGDTIYF. CDR3 bases: TGTGCCAGCAGCTCTAGTGGAGGGGACACCATATATTTT.